These T cell receptor beta chains were read from a single sample in a study of blood T cell repertoires in COVID-19. The table came from immunoSEQ multiplex PCR; TCRdb's copy has only in-frame clones and leaves some out. The table includes over 150,000 clones, 84% detected once. Sequences were obtained from peripheral blood. Source of these receptors: a man between 18 and 35 years old with active or convalescent COVID-19. Both conserved end residues are part of each CDR3. D genes are given only for firm matches. The size field is filled for only some rows; it gives once, few, many or a size class.

TRBV2,TRBJ2-2,.,.,TGTGCCAGCAGTGAAGCAGTACGTGCGGCCGGGGAGCTGTTTTTT,CASSEAVRAAGELFF
TRBV11-3,TRBJ2-3,TRBD2,.,TGTGCCAGCAGCTTTGATAGCGGGGGGGGCACAGATACGCAGTATTTT,CASSFDSGGGTDTQYF
TRBV7-9,TRBJ2-5,.,.,TGTGCCAGCAACGCAGGCCCACGGGAGACCCAGTACTTC,CASNAGPRETQYF
TRBV11-2,TRBJ2-1,.,.,TGTGCCAGCAGCCTGTCCGGGACAAAAAACAATGAGCAGTTCTTC,CASSLSGTKNNEQFF
TRBV5-6,TRBJ1-5,TRBD1,.,TGTGCCAGCAGCTTGAAAGGACAGGGGTATTGGGGCAATCAGCCCCAGCATTTT,CASSLKGQGYWGNQPQHF
TRBV11-2,TRBJ2-7,TRBD2,.,TGTGCCAGCAGCTTAAACGCCATGACTAGCGGGAGCTCCTACGAGCAGTACTTC,CASSLNAMTSGSSYEQYF
TRBV12-2,TRBJ1-3,.,.,TGTGCAAGTCGCTCTAGTCGGACAGCTGGAAACACCATATATTTT,CASRSSRTAGNTIYF
TRBV6-5,TRBJ1-4,.,.,TGTGCTAGCAGTTACAAGGGGGTGGGTAATGAAAAACTGTTTTTT,CASSYKGVGNEKLFF
TRBV7-2,TRBJ2-1,TRBD2,.,TGTGCCATCCCAGGCGGGCTAGCGGGAGAAGAGCAGTTCTTC,CAIPGGLAGEEQFF
TRBV6-1,TRBJ1-5,.,.,TGTGCCAGCAGTGAAGTGAGAGTCTCAAATCAGCCCCAGCATTTT,CASSEVRVSNQPQHF
TRBV9,TRBJ2-2,TRBD2,once,TGTGCCAGCAGCGTAGAAGGCGGGAGTATCGGGGAGCTGTTTTTT,CASSVEGGSIGELFF
TRBV7-2,TRBJ1-1,.,.,TGTGCCAGCAGCTTAGTTGTAAGAACTAACACTGAAGCTTTCTTT,CASSLVVRTNTEAFF
TRBV18,TRBJ1-1,TRBD1,.,TGTGCCAGCTCCCGCGGACAGGGAGGAACTGAAGCTTTCTTT,CASSRGQGGTEAFF
TRBV11-3,TRBJ2-2,.,.,TGTGCCAGCAGCCCTATCACCGGGGAGCTGTTTTTT,CASSPITGELFF
TRBV24-1,TRBJ1-2,TRBD1,once,TGTGCCACCAGTTTGGGGGAAGGGGGCCGCATCTATGGCTACACCTTC,CATSLGEGGRIYGYTF
TRBV6-5,TRBJ2-1,.,.,TGTGCCAGCAATAGACGAGCAGGGGCAGGACATGAGCAGTTCTTC,CASNRRAGAGHEQFF
TRBV7-9,TRBJ1-1,TRBD1,few,TGTGCCAGCAGCCCCCTAAGGGGGACAGGGAACACTGAAGCTTTCTTT,CASSPLRGTGNTEAFF
TRBV6-1,TRBJ1-2,TRBD1,.,TGTGCCAGCAGTGAAGATGGGGACAGGGTGCCCCCTAACTATGGCTACACCTTC,CASSEDGDRVPPNYGYTF
TRBV5-4,TRBJ2-1,.,.,TGTGCCAGCAGCTCCACCCCGACTAGGAGTAGTGAGCAGTTCTTC,CASSSTPTRSSEQFF
TRBV4-2,TRBJ2-7,TRBD2,once,TGTGCCAGCAGCCAAGATCCGGCTAGCGGGTTCGGGGAGCAGTACTTC,CASSQDPASGFGEQYF
TRBV3-1/TRBV3-2,TRBJ1-2,.,.,TGTGCCAGCAGCCCTGGACAGAGAAACTATGGCTACACCTTC,CASSPGQRNYGYTF
TRBV11-3,TRBJ1-4,.,once,TGTGCCAGCAGCTTATGGGGAGTTGCAACTAATGAAAAACTGTTTTTT,CASSLWGVATNEKLFF
TRBV19,TRBJ1-3,.,.,TGTGCCTGTGAGAGGGGGTCTGGAAACACCATATATTTT,CACERGSGNTIYF
TRBV27,TRBJ2-2,.,.,TGTGCCAGCAGTCTCCTGACGCTTACTTTGGAGGCCGGGGAGCTGTTTTTT,CASSLLTLTLEAGELFF
TRBV19,TRBJ2-5,TRBD2,.,TGTGCCAGTAGTTTTGGGGGGGACGGGGAGACCCAGTACTTC,CASSFGGDGETQYF
TRBV7-3,TRBJ2-1,TRBD2,.,TGTGCCAGCAGCTTAAATTTGCGGGGGAGCGATGAGCAGTTCTTC,CASSLNLRGSDEQFF
TRBV27,TRBJ1-1,.,.,TGTGCCAGCAGTCCATCGACGGGAACGGGCGAAGCTTTCTTT,CASSPSTGTGEAFF
TRBV7-9,TRBJ2-1,.,.,TGTGCCAGCAGCTTCGATGTTGACTACCCCTTTGATGAGCAGTTCTTC,CASSFDVDYPFDEQFF
TRBV7-2,TRBJ2-2,.,.,TGTGCCAGCAGCTTAGAATACGGGAACACCGGGGAGCTGTTTTTT,CASSLEYGNTGELFF
TRBV7-2,TRBJ1-1,TRBD1,.,TGTGCCAGCAGCTTAAGCCGGGGACAGGGGAACACTGAAGCTTTCTTT,CASSLSRGQGNTEAFF
TRBV2,TRBJ2-7,.,.,TGTGCCAGCAGTGAAGTTCTGGGGGCGACGGAGCAGTACTTC,CASSEVLGATEQYF
TRBV3-1/TRBV3-2,TRBJ1-1,.,.,TGTGCCAGCAGCCAAGAACCGGGAACAGGGACATTCGCTTTCTTT,CASSQEPGTGTFAFF
TRBV6-4,TRBJ2-3,TRBD2,.,TGTGCCAGCAGTGAGGGGACTAGCGGGACAGATACGCAGTATTTT,CASSEGTSGTDTQYF
TRBV13,TRBJ2-3,TRBD2,.,TGTGCCAGCAGCAAGGGTAGCGGGTCCACAGATACGCAGTATTTT,CASSKGSGSTDTQYF
TRBV18,TRBJ2-3,.,.,TGTGCCAGCTCACCATTCCCTTCAGATACGCAGTATTTT,CASSPFPSDTQYF
TRBV6-5,TRBJ1-3,.,.,TGTGCCAGCAGCACAGGGACCTCTGGAAACACCATATATTTT,CASSTGTSGNTIYF
TRBV27,TRBJ2-4,TRBD1,.,TGTGCCGAGACAGGGGAGAGGTTAGACAAAAACATTCAGTACTTC,CAETGERLDKNIQYF
TRBV29-1,TRBJ2-3,.,.,TGCAGCGTAGCTGGGGCGGATACGCAGTATTTT,CSVAGADTQYF
TRBV10-3,TRBJ2-5,.,.,TGTGCCATCAGTGAGTCGGACAGGGAGGGGAAGACCCAGTACTTC,CAISESDREGKTQYF
TRBV29-1,TRBJ1-2,TRBD1,.,TGCAGCGTTGGAACCGGGACAGAGTATTATGGCTACACCTTC,CSVGTGTEYYGYTF
TRBV5-1,TRBJ1-1,.,.,TGCGCCAGCAGCAGGGACATTGGTAACACTGAAGCTTTCTTT,CASSRDIGNTEAFF
TRBV2,TRBJ1-5,.,.,TGTGCCAGCAGTGATGAGAACGGGAGCAATCAGCCCCAGCATTTT,CASSDENGSNQPQHF
TRBV4-1,TRBJ2-3,TRBD2,.,TGCGCCAGCAGCCAAGAAAGTCTAGCGGGGGATTCTAATACGCAGTATTTT,CASSQESLAGDSNTQYF
TRBV5-1,TRBJ2-5,.,.,TGCGCCAGCAGCGAGACAGGATCCCAAGAGACCCAGTACTTC,CASSETGSQETQYF
TRBV6-2/TRBV6-3,TRBJ1-1,.,.,TGTGCCAGCAGTTACAAGGCCGACGACATGAACACTGAAGCTTTCTTT,CASSYKADDMNTEAFF
TRBV7-9,TRBJ2-5,.,.,TGTGCCAGCAGCTCTCAACAGGGTGGAGGAGAGACCCAGTACTTC,CASSSQQGGGETQYF